This T cell receptor (beta chain) was observed in a study of T cells in Graves' hyperthyroidism and ophthalmopathy (dated by TCRdb to about 2019). Looking at the study overall: Peripheral blood was sampled at the time of initial diagnosis, prior to any treatment. TCR V-J signatures able to tell the groups apart were searched for in a discovery cohort of 90 to 100 patients, of whom roughly 42 had Graves' ophthalmopathy and roughly 59 had stable Graves' hyperthyroidism. Prospective prediction of ophthalmopathy was tested in an independent validation cohort consisting of under 20 hyperthyroidism patients and around 16 patients who later progressed to ophthalmopathy. The 100 or so discovery patients were divided at random into training and test sets in a 7:3 ratio. In about six Graves' hyperthyroidism patients, the study also compared T-cell repertoires from thyroid tissue with T-cell repertoires from blood. Following sampling, methimazole starting at 30 mg daily was given to hyperthyroidism patients, and high-dose intravenous methylprednisolone was given to ophthalmopathy patients. The paper reports TCR Vbeta CDR3 sequencing of 130 to 150 peripheral blood samples: approximately 41 ophthalmopathy, some 80 hyperthyroidism and approximately 17 progressor patients. The paper's findings and limits, for the study overall: Most expanded thyroid clonotypes (frequency above 0.001) were also detected in blood, suggesting blood repertoires may reflect thyroid immune responses. During validation, the model predicted progression to ophthalmopathy a median of around 6 months ahead of onset, with around 65% sensitivity and 72% to 80% specificity. A 13 V-J signature model separated ophthalmopathy from stable hyperthyroidism, with roughly 88% sensitivity and roughly 81% specificity in cross-validation and 80%/75% in testing. No statistical method was used to set the sample size in advance, and investigators knew the group allocation.

Amplification of TCR beta CDR3 regions was carried out from RNA transcripts. A first-round RT-PCR of the TCR CDR3 used the HTBI primer set with the Qiagen OneStep RT-PCR kit. A second multiplex PCR round built the libraries, followed by size selection and purification. Libraries were sequenced paired-end with 100 bp reads on an Illumina HiSeq2000. Under the source paper's analysis protocol: SOAPnuke was used to process the raw data, with reads discarded if the reads contained adapters or uncalled bases, had a mean Phred below 15, or lacked an exact constant-primer or identifier match. COPE v1.2.5 was used to merge the high-quality paired reads, and each unique nucleotide sequence was defined as a clonotype. Clonotypes were aligned to IMGT TRBV, TRBD and TRBJ reference segments using MiTCR v1.1. The analysis was restricted to V-J combinations with a frequency above 0.0001, which together covered 99.2% of the repertoires. The TCS score was defined as F50 (clonal expansion) divided by E x V (chaos), with BLOSUM62-based TCRdist calculated between CDR3 peptides within each V-J. Welch's t-statistics and random forest reduced several hundred V-J features to 10 to 15, which were used in a naive Bayes classifier (R e1071). TCRdb passed the public sequencing reads through fastp at Q25 and MiXCR, retaining productive beta sequences. CDR3 protein sequences are deduplicated, and each keeps its most common genes and DNA. The authors' filters were not applied to this entry. Counted in this sample were 300,000 or so distinct CDR3 sequences; 15% to 20% of them appeared once. Jointly, the top ten make up less than 65% of the sample.

Germline trimming: 5 bases from V, 0 bases from J; junction bases outside gene matches: 3. CDR1 DFQATT and CDR2 SNEGSKA were looked up in the germline V gene (reference sequence). Taken from cysteine to phenylalanine, the CDR3 has 13 residues. The only DNA kept is the CDR3, 39 bases in frame from the first base. Stable Graves' hyperthyroidism was defined as no progression to ophthalmopathy during 18 months of follow-up. Hyperthyroidism patients were newly diagnosed, with disease duration under 2 months, and aged 18 to 65 years. Patients with uncontrolled infections, other autoimmune diseases, pregnancy or lactation were excluded. Clinical symptoms, serum thyroxine and TRAb, thyroid ultrasound, and orbital computed tomography formed the basis for the diagnoses. Ficoll-Paque density gradient centrifugation was used to isolate PBMCs from approximately 10 ml of fresh peripheral blood. Trizol reagent was used to extract total RNA, and RNA quality was then checked on an Agilent 2100 Bioanalyzer.

This clonotype was seen ten or more times. Its recognized antigen is unknown. No much larger clone exists at a distance of one base, and base qualities are not known. The sequence came from a woman aged 45 to 65 with Graves' hyperthyroidism. Recombination linked TRBV20-1 to TRBJ2-5; 7 middle bases align to TRBD1. Sequencing was performed on blood. The DNA sequence is TGCAGTGCTCCGGGACAGCACCAAGAGACCCAGTACTTC. Its protein product is CSAPGQHQETQYF.